These 20 T cell receptor beta chains were all obtained from the same sample, sequenced in a study of T cell responses to AZD1222 COVID-19 vaccine. Only in-frame clones appear in the TCRdb table, and some are missing; sequencing was by immunoSEQ multiplex PCR. This sample has tens of thousands of clones, with 80% to 90% found just once. Sample: peripheral blood, taken 28 days after the second AZD1222 dose. These receptors came from an adult who received the AZD1222 COVID-19 vaccine.

V usage is TRBV9 and J usage is TRBJ2-1; possibly TRBD1 for D (5 bases). Germline V gene lookup returns CDR1 SGDLS and CDR2 YYNGEE. Between the trimmed V and J ends, which lost 4 bases and 1 base, there was a span of 21 bases. CDR3 length: 18 amino acids. The CDR3 is CASSHHIPGAGSYNEQFF. The CDR3 DNA follows: TGTGCCAGCAGCCATCATATCCCTGGGGCAGGGTCCTACAATGAGCAGTTCTTC. Full variable domain (rest looked up from reference TRBV9 and TRBJ2-1): DSGVTQTPKHLITATGQRVTLRCSPRSGDLSVYWYQQSLDQGLQFLIQYYNGEERAKGNILERFSAQQFPDLHSELNLSSLELGDSALYFCASSHHIPGAGSYNEQFFGPGTRLTVL.

V is TRBV19 and J is TRBJ1-5, with D tentatively TRBD1 (6 bases). The germline V gene encodes CDR1 LNHDA and CDR2 SQIVND (reference sequence). The V end was cut by 6 bases, the J end by 12 bases, with 15 bases between. The CDR3 is 12 amino acids. Here the CDR3 DNA reads TGTGCCAGTAGCCAGCGGACAGATAACCAGCATTTT. Its protein is CASSQRTDNQHF.

The J gene is TRBJ2-3, the V gene TRBV5-4; 7 bases are shared with TRBD2. Germline CDR1 SGHNT, CDR2 YYREEE (reference sequence). The length of the CDR3 is 15 residues. Trimming cost V 0 bases and J 0 bases; bases outside gene matches: 1. The CDR3 spells CASSLGEGSTDTQYF. The CDR3 region has the DNA TGTGCCAGCAGCTTGGGGGAGGGGAGCACAGATACGCAGTATTTT.

The chain links TRBV18 to TRBJ2-7; 11 bases map to TRBD2. Germline-derived CDR1 and CDR2 are KGHSH and LQKENI. The CDR3 runs to 16 residues. J was trimmed by 0 bases and V by 2 bases; bases with no gene match: 3. CDR3 nucleotide sequence: TGTGCCAGCTCACCAATAGCGGGAGGGAGCTCCTACGAGCAGTACTTC. Its translation: CASSPIAGGSSYEQYF. The full variable domain, in which reference TRBV18 and TRBJ2-7 provide the parts outside the CDR3, is NAGVMQNPRHLVRRRGQEARLRCSPMKGHSHVYWYRQLPEEGLKFMVYLQKENIIDESGMPKERFSAEFPKEGPSILRIQQVVRGDSAAYFCASSPIAGGSSYEQYFGPGTRLTVT.

The chain combines TRBV7-2 with TRBJ2-7; 12 positions match TRBD2. The germline gives CDR1 SGHTA, CDR2 FQGNSA. V dropped 4 bases and J dropped 4; count of bases not matched to a gene: 5. The CDR3 contains 15 residues. CDR3 in amino acids: CASSSHGTSGYEQYF. The CDR3 nucleotides read TGTGCCAGCAGCTCTCATGGGACTAGCGGGTACGAGCAGTACTTC.

This sequence joins TRBV19 and TRBJ2-2; tentatively, D is TRBD1 or TRBD2 (5 bases each). This CDR3 region has 14 residues. Germline loops: CDR1 LNHDA, CDR2 SQIVND (reference sequence). Trimming took 5 bases from V and 4 from J, leaving 11 bases between them. The chain's CDR3 is CASSWDDSTGELFF. As DNA, the CDR3 is TGTGCCAGTAGTTGGGACGACAGCACCGGGGAGCTGTTTTTT.

The V call is TRBV5-4, the J call TRBJ2-3, with TRBD2 identical over 8 bases. J gave up 1 base and V 4 bases, and 8 bases lay outside the gene matches. The germline CDR1 and CDR2 sequences are SGHNT and YYREEE (reference sequence). CDR3 length equals 16 residues. CDR3 coding DNA: TGTGCCAGCAGCACGGCTCCCGGGGGGGGCACAGATACGCAGTATTTT. It encodes CASSTAPGGGTDTQYF.

Only one count was recorded for this clone. The rearrangement uses TRBV11-2 and TRBJ2-7, with 12 bases fitting TRBD2. The V gene end was trimmed by 0 bases and the J gene end by 4 bases; junction bases not matched to a gene: 13. The CDR3 runs 19 residues. The germline CDR1 and CDR2 sequences are SGHAT and FQNNGV. The CDR3 region has the DNA TGTGCCAGCAGCTTAGATCGGTTGGGACTAGCGGGCGGAGGGTACGAGCAGTACTTC. It specifies CASSLDRLGLAGGGYEQYF.

The chain employs TRBV5-5 and TRBJ2-7; D uncertain. Germline V CDR1 and CDR2: SGHKS, YYEKEE (reference sequence). V lost 5 bases and J lost 1, with 16 bases in between. The CDR3 has 15 residues. The DNA of the CDR3 is TGTGCCAGCAGTCTCGGGCCTGATGTTTCCTACGAGCAGTACTTC. This translates into CASSLGPDVSYEQYF.

The chain employs TRBV19 and TRBJ1-6; D remains ambiguous. Trimming pared 3 bases from V and 4 bases from J, leaving 13 bases between. This CDR3 is built from 16 residues. CDR1 and CDR2 from the germline V gene are LNHDA and SQIVND (reference sequence). The DNA for the CDR3 is TGTGCCAGTAGTATGCCCTCGACGGTTTATAATTCACCCCTCCACTTT. Its translation: CASSMPSTVYNSPLHF.

The chain recombines TRBV25-1 with TRBJ2-7; tentatively, D is TRBD2 (6 bases). V shed 4 bases and J shed 8 bases, with 21 bases lying between them. In germline, CDR1 is MGHDK, CDR2 SYGVNS. There are 15 residues in the CDR3. The CDR3 here is CASSAPGLEATKQYF. The CDR3 DNA sequence: TGTGCCAGCAGTGCCCCGGGACTGGAAGCTACGAAGCAGTACTTC.

The chain links TRBV28 to TRBJ1-2; TRBD1 matches at 8 bases. Germline V gives CDR1 MDHEN, CDR2 SYDVKM. The junction had 14 bases not matched to a gene; V was cut back by 6 bases and J by 5 bases. This CDR3 has 16 residues. CDR3 DNA sequence: TGTGCCAGCAGCCACCGCCCGGACAGGGTGTTGTATGGCTACACCTTC. Its protein product is CASSHRPDRVLYGYTF.

V usage is TRBV7-9 and J usage is TRBJ1-2; D not certain. Germline-derived CDR1 and CDR2 are SEHNR and FQNEAQ (reference sequence). The V end lost 1 base, the J end lost 4 bases, and 10 bases lay between the germline ends. There are 14 residues in the CDR3. The DNA of the CDR3 is TGTGCCAGCAGCTTAGTTGGAGACATCTATGGCTACACCTTC. It codes for CASSLVGDIYGYTF.

J is TRBJ1-2 and V is TRBV4-1; TRBD1 aligns across 10 bases. The CDR3 extends over 17 amino acids. The V segment lost 4 bases and the J segment 5 bases; nucleotides outside the gene matches: 13. Germline loops: CDR1 MGHRA, CDR2 YSYEKL. The chain's CDR3 is CASSPPQGTGVGYGYTF. CDR3 coding DNA: TGCGCCAGCAGCCCCCCCCAGGGGACAGGGGTAGGGTATGGCTACACCTTC.

This chain joins TRBV6-5 and TRBJ2-1; D gene uncertain. CDR3 size: 13 residues. CDR1 and CDR2 (germline): MNHEY, SVGAGI. V was shortened by 7 bases and J by 10 bases, with 17 bases between the two germline ends. The CDR3 coding sequence is TGTGCCAGCAAGAGTACGACCGCCGTGGAGCAGTTCTTC. Amino acid sequence: CASKSTTAVEQFF.

A single count supports this clone. The gene calls are TRBV28 and TRBJ1-2; D remains unclear. The CDR3 consists of 15 residues. Trimming left V 7 bases short and J 7 bases short, with 22 bases between. Germline CDR1 MDHEN, CDR2 SYDVKM. CDR3 sequence reads: CASTLGGRPDTGYTF. The CDR3, as DNA: TGTGCCAGCACCTTAGGTGGACGACCTGACACTGGCTACACCTTC.

As concerns this clone: One end of the junction fails to match germline, which may point to a read error. The genes are TRBV19 and TRBJ2-1; tentative D call: TRBD2 (6 bases). Germline lookup yields CDR1 LNHDA and CDR2 SQIVND (reference sequence). This CDR3 spans 16 amino acids. As DNA, the CDR3 is TGTGCCAGCAGTAGGCCGGGACTCTACTCCTACAATGAGCAGTTCTTC. Encoded protein: CASSRPGLYSYNEQFF.

The chain links TRBV19 to TRBJ2-5; 7 bases are shared with TRBD1. V was pared by 2 bases and J by 1 base, with 4 bases of the junction left unmatched. CDR1 is LNHDA and CDR2 is SQIVND in the germline V gene (reference sequence). CDR3 size: 15 residues. DNA of the CDR3: TGTGCCAGTAGTATAACAGGGGTTCCCCAAGAGACCCAGTACTTC. As protein: CASSITGVPQETQYF.

The chain joins TRBV27 to TRBJ2-7; 10 bases are a match to TRBD1. V shed 5 bases, J shed 3 bases, and the junction held 7 bases outside the gene matches. The CDR3 has 15 amino acids. Germline CDR1 and CDR2: MNHEY and SMNVEV (reference sequence). CDR3 DNA: TGTGCCAGCAGTGGCCGGGACAGGGGCTACTACGAGCAGTACTTC. Residues: CASSGRDRGYYEQYF.

The chain joins TRBV2 to TRBJ2-2; D is unresolved. The germline V and J ends were trimmed by 4 bases and 6 bases, with 12 bases remaining between them. The CDR3 has 14 amino acids. From germline, CDR1 is SNHLY and CDR2 FYNNEI. CDR3 amino acids: CASSVSVRSGELFF. DNA for the CDR3: TGTGCCAGCAGTGTGTCGGTGAGGTCCGGGGAGCTGTTTTTT.